This is a list of T cell receptor beta chains from one sample in a study of response to subunit inactivated influenza vaccine. TCRdb processed the RT-PCR reads anew with MiXCR; each CDR3 protein has one entry. The table includes more than 550,000 distinct CDR3 sequences, around 10% detected once. This sample was also put to use in a study of T cells expressing NK-cell markers.

Sequencing used PBMCs from blood, obtained on the day of vaccination. These receptors came from a man aged 45-65 years who received an inactivated influenza vaccine. The CDR3 runs from the conserved cysteine through the conserved F or W.

>16|TRBV5-1
CASSSGQQGIGETQYF
>11|TRBV6-2/TRBV6-3
CASSYSATVYF
>15|TRBV7-9
CASSSLAGSSYEQYF
>14|TRBV5-1
CASSLLFTPDTQYF
>16|TRBV12-3/TRBV12-4
CASRDSGTSGGGEQFF
>17|TRBV7-3
CASSSNLRTSGRNEQFF
>13|TRBV27
CASSLRSRGTIYF
>17|TRBV7-9
CASSFPGLLSGANVLTF
>12|TRBV9
CASGQDQETQYF
>16|TRBV6-5
CASSYSGLRGRDEQYF
>12|TRBV29-1
CSMKTAMEKLFF
>13|TRBV12-3/TRBV12-4
CASSWDVSSIQYF
>13|TRBV7-8
CASSSAGDTIAFF
>15|TRBV6-5
CASSYDTSGRGAEYF
>15|TRBV7-6
CASSRGGGRENEQFF
>15|TRBV7-9
CASSPIQGADTEAFF
>15|TRBV5-1
CASSTGDSGANVLTF
>15|TRBV5-6
CASRIRGPRNTEAFF
>12|TRBV6-5
CASSPGTVKLFF
>15|TRBV5-1
CASSGGQRNNSPLHF
>17|TRBV28
CASSLGSGRGLNTEAFF
>15|TRBV7-2
CASGTSGTIRNEQFF
>17|TRBV5-1
CASSLMTSGRALNEQFF
>16|TRBV23-1
CASKTTDSTRGHEQYF
>15|TRBV12-3/TRBV12-4
CASTLQGASTGELFF
>11|TRBV25-1
CASSGGAEQYF
>15|TRBV5-1
CASSLATTGTGELFF
>13|TRBV5-5
CASAGTVSYEQYF
>15|TRBV7-2
CASSLLISGGKEQFF
>16|TRBV3-1
CASSPVDDLSSYEQYF
>15|TRBV12-3/TRBV12-4
CASINSGSLRGEQYF
>14|TRBV29-1
CSVMTGTANTEAFF
>13|TRBV24-1
CATSDYGSYEQFF
>15|TRBV4-2
CASSRPSGGDNEQFF
>12|TRBV29-1
CSVVTGGYEQYF
>13|TRBV7-9
CASSFEASGELFF
>14|TRBV9
CASSGRGEKNIQYF
>15|TRBV28
CASTIPRQALTEAFF
>14|TRBV12-3/TRBV12-4
CASSLLGQGSEAFF
>13|TRBV7-7
CASSLYGWGEQYF
>19|TRBV11-2
CASSFKKMWAGLGLETQYF
>14|TRBV7-2
CASSSTGMVNTIYF
>12|TRBV24-1
CATSADGDTQYF
>14|TRBV27
CATSWGVGTGELFF
>14|TRBV7-9
CASSWPAGPETQYF
>15|TRBV28
CASKVGVPYSYEQYF